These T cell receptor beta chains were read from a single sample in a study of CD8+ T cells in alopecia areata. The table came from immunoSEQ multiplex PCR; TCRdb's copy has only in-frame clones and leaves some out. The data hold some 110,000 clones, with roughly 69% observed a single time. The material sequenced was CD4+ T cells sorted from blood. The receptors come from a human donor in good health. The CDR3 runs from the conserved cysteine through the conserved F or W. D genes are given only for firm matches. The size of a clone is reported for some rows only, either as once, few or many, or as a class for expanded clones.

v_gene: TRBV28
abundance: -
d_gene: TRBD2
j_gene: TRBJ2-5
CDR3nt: TGTGCCAGCAGTTTAGGTTTCCTAGCGGGGGGGCAAGAGACCCAGTACTTC
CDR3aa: CASSLGFLAGGQETQYF

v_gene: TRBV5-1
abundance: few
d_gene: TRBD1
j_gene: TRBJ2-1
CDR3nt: TGCGCCAGCAGCCCCAAGACCAGACAGGGATCAAATGAGCAGTTCTTC
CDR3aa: CASSPKTRQGSNEQFF

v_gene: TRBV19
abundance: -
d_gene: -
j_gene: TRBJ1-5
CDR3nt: TGTGCCAGTAGCGAGGGGCCCAATCAGCCCCAGCATTTT
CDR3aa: CASSEGPNQPQHF

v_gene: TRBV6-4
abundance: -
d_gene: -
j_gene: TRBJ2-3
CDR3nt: TGTGCCAGCAGTTTAGCGTCCACAGATACGCAGTATTTT
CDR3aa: CASSLASTDTQYF

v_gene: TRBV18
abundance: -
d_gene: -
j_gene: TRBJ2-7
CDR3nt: TGTGCCAGCTCACCAAGGGACGGGACCTACGAGCAGTACTTC
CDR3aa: CASSPRDGTYEQYF

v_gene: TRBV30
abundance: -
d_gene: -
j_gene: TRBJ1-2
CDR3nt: TGTGCCTGGAGTGGTGACAGGCGCCTATACTATGGCTACACCTTC
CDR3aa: CAWSGDRRLYYGYTF

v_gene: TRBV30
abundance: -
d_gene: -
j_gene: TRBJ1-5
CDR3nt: TGTGCCTGGAACGGGGGTTATGGTCAGCCCCAGCATTTT
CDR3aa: CAWNGGYGQPQHF

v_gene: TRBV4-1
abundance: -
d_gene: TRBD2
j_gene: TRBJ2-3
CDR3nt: TGCGCCAGCAGCCAAGCCGGGACTAGCGGGGGGGTTGATACGCAGTATTTT
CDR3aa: CASSQAGTSGGVDTQYF

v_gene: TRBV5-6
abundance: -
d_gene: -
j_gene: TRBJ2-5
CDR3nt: TGTGCCAGCAGCTTCGGCGCCAGTAATCAAGAGACCCAGTACTTC
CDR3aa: CASSFGASNQETQYF

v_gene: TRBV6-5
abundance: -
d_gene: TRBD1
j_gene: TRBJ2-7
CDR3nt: TGTGCCAGCAGTTTGGACAGGGGAGACGAGCAGTACTTC
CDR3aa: CASSLDRGDEQYF

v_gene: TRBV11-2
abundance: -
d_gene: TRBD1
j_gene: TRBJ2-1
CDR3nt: TGTGCCAGCACCCTTGGGGACAGGGTACCCAATGAGCAGTTCTTC
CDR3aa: CASTLGDRVPNEQFF

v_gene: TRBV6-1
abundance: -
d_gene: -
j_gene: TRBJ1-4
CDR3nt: TGTGCCAGCAGTCGGGGAGAAAAACTGTTTTTT
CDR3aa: CASSRGEKLFF

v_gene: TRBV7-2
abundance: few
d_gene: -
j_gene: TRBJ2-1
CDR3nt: TGTGCCAGCAGCCCATGGAATGAGCAGTTCTTC
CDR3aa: CASSPWNEQFF

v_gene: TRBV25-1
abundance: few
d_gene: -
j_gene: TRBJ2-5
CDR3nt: TGTGCCAGTATGAGGGGGGGAGAGACCCAGTACTTC
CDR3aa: CASMRGGETQYF

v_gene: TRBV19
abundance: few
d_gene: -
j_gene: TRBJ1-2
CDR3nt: TGTGCCAGTAGTATAGCAGGCAGGAACTATGGCTACACCTTC
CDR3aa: CASSIAGRNYGYTF

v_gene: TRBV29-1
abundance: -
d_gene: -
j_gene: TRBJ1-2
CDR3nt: TGCAGCGTACGGGACGACGGAGGCTACACCTTC
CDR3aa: CSVRDDGGYTF

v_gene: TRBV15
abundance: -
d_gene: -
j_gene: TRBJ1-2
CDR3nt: TGTGCCACCAGCGGCACAGGGAACTATGGCTACACCTTC
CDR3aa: CATSGTGNYGYTF

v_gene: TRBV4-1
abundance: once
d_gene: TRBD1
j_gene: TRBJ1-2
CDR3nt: TGCGCCAGCAGCCTCGACAGGGGCCAGAACTATGGCTACACCTTC
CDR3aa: CASSLDRGQNYGYTF